The clone carrying this TCR beta chain showed up just a few times. The antigen is unknown. This entry comes from a study of T-cell memory formation after mild COVID-19. Study results and limitations: Chiefly within CM and EM were the contracting CD4+ clones; CD8+ ones were within EMRA. The finding that pre-infection memory included some responding clones suggested that cross-reactive memory joined.

TCRdb passed the 5' RACE reads through MiXCR, listing each CDR3 protein once. The sample has around 150,000 distinct CDR3 sequences; around a third are singletons. Between the trimmed V and J ends, which lost 6 bases and 1 base, there was a span of 10 bases. The CDR3 is made up of 13 amino acids. Sequencing input: PBMCs or a T cell subset sorted from them (not recorded which). The receptor was isolated from an adult woman who had mild COVID-19 (a few samples of this study predate the infection). Cell type and time point are not known. V usage is TRBV12-3 or TRBV12-4 and J usage is TRBJ2-7, with unresolved D. The DNA of the CDR3 is TGTGCCAGCAGGGACGGAGTGTCCTACGAGCAGTACTTC. Translating it yields CASRDGVSYEQYF.